This T cell receptor beta chain was identified during a study of blood T cell repertoires in COVID-19. Ages ranged from roughly 18 to 100 years, with residence in about two dozen US areas. Researchers sorted participants into cohorts using their self-reported clinical history. This CDR3 has 18 residues. Deletions cut 0 bases from V and 5 bases from J, with 22 bases between. Germline CDR1 reads SGHTA; CDR2 reads FQGNSA. The repertoire was sequenced with immunoSEQ multiplex PCR; TCRdb's copy has only in-frame clones and lacks some. In the table there are about 150,000 clones, around 89% of which are singletons.

This chain joins TRBV7-2 and TRBJ2-5, with D possibly TRBD1 on 6 matching bases. This clonotype was sampled from a woman between 50 and 59 years old who had recovered from COVID-19. The sample comprised PBMCs or T cells enriched from blood (not recorded which). The CDR3 sequence is CASSLALNKAAQGETQYF. CDR3 bases: TGTGCCAGCAGCTTAGCACTCAATAAAGCGGCCCAGGGGGAGACCCAGTACTTC.